Each of the 14 T cell receptor beta chains below was sequenced from the same sample in a study of control samples from healthy donors and cancer patients. Sequenced by immunoSEQ multiplex PCR; TCRdb stores in-frame clones only, minus some. The sample shows some 130,000 clones, 80% to 95% of them seen only once. Material: blood. The source is a man in his forties in good health.

In its sample, this clone was seen once. This chain joins TRBV11-2 and TRBJ2-2, with 12 nucleotides matching TRBD1. The CDR3 runs 15 residues. V shed 4 bases and J 4 bases; nucleotides not matched to a gene: 1. CDR1 and CDR2 (germline): SGHAT, FQNNGV. In DNA form, the CDR3 reads TGTGCCAGCAGCTGGGGACAGGGGGCCACCGGGGAGCTGTTTTTT. It specifies CASSWGQGATGELFF.

The chain combines TRBV5-5 with TRBJ1-4; no reliable D call. The CDR3 covers 17 residues. The V end lost 1 base, the J end lost 6 bases, and 19 bases lay between the germline ends. CDR1 and CDR2 (germline): SGHKS, YYEKEE (reference sequence). Here the CDR3 reads CASSLRGLNYPDEKLFF. In nucleotides, the CDR3 is TGTGCCAGCAGCTTGCGAGGGCTGAACTACCCGGATGAAAAACTGTTTTTT.

The V call is TRBV11-2, the J call TRBJ2-1; perhaps TRBD2 as D (6 bases). The CDR3 spans 16 residues. Trimming removed 7 bases at V and 6 bases at J, with 22 bases between. CDR1 SGHAT and CDR2 FQNNGV come from the germline V gene. In DNA, the CDR3 is TGTGCCAGCACCGCCCCCCGACTAGTTCTAATCAATGAGCAGTTCTTC. Residues: CASTAPRLVLINEQFF.

The gene calls are TRBV30 and TRBJ2-2; D not resolved. Germline V lookup: CDR1 GTSNPN, CDR2 SVGIG (reference sequence). This CDR3 has 13 amino acids. Trimming took 7 bases from V and 3 from J, leaving 12 bases between them. For the CDR3, the DNA is TGTGCCTTCCCGACGCCGTACACCGGGGAGCTGTTTTTT. Residues: CAFPTPYTGELFF.

This sequence joins TRBV1 and TRBJ2-7; TRBD1 is the table's D call, not checked against the DNA. TRBV1 is a listed pseudogene. This CDR3 is 13 amino acids long. CDR3 sequence reads: CTSSQDCQGEQYF. CDR3 coding DNA: TGCACCAGCAGCCAAGATTGTCAGGGCGAGCAGTACTTC.

The chain recombines TRBV6-6 with TRBJ2-1, with unresolved D. Trimming cost V 2 bases and J 4 bases, with 12 bases left between them. Germline V gives CDR1 MNHNY, CDR2 SVGAGI (reference sequence). The CDR3 consists of 15 residues. Here the CDR3 DNA reads TGTGCCAGCAGTTACGGTTCTGGAAATTACAATGAGCAGTTCTTC. Translation gives CASSYGSGNYNEQFF.

The rearrangement links TRBV5-1 to TRBJ2-2; possibly TRBD1 for D (6 bases). The CDR3 is 15 residues long. Germline-derived CDR1 and CDR2 are SGHRS and YFSETQ. The V end lost 0 bases, the J end lost 4 bases, and 10 bases lay between the germline ends. The CDR3 nucleotides read TGCGCCAGCAGCTTGGTTGGGGGCGTCACCGGGGAGCTGTTTTTT. Translated: CASSLVGGVTGELFF.

This chain uses TRBV6-1 with TRBJ1-5; D uncertain. This CDR3 region has 15 residues. CDR1 and CDR2 from the germline V gene are MNHNS and SASEGT. Trimming took 0 bases from V and 2 from J, leaving 8 bases between them. CDR3 sequence (DNA): TGTGCCAGCAGTGAAGCTGCTCCCGGCAATCAGCCCCAGCATTTT. Protein sequence: CASSEAAPGNQPQHF.

The CDR3 region is CASSPGGTQYF. CDR3 coding DNA: TGTGCCAGCAGCCCTGGGGGGACCCAGTACTTC. The chain employs TRBV6-2 or TRBV6-3 and TRBJ2-5; D possibly uses TRBD1 or TRBD2 (5 bases each). V lost 6 bases and J lost 7, with 9 bases in between. The CDR3 loop spans 11 amino acids. The germline V gene has CDR1 MNHEY and CDR2 SVGEGT.

This chain connects TRBV2 to TRBJ2-3; 10 bases align to TRBD1. This CDR3 region has 16 residues. Germline assignment: CDR1 SNHLY and CDR2 FYNNEI. Losses at the gene ends were 6 bases for V and 2 bases for J; bases not matched to a gene: 8. The DNA for the CDR3 is TGTGCCAGCAGGGGGAGGGGACAGGGGTTCACAGATACGCAGTATTTT. Translation: CASRGRGQGFTDTQYF.

J is TRBJ2-1 and V is TRBV27; 12 nucleotides agree with TRBD2. J lost 7 bases, V lost 3 bases, and 7 bases had no gene match. This CDR3 has 16 amino acids. CDR1 and CDR2 (germline): MNHEY, SMNVEV (reference sequence). In nucleotides, the CDR3 is TGTGCCAGCAGTTTGGGTCTAGCGGGGGGGCTGAATGAGCAGTTCTTC. The encoded protein is CASSLGLAGGLNEQFF.

The J gene is TRBJ1-2, the V gene TRBV5-4, with 7 bases lining up with TRBD1. Per germline, CDR1 SGHNT and CDR2 YYREEE (reference sequence). The V gene end was trimmed by 5 bases and the J gene end by 0 bases; junction bases not matched to a gene: 16. The CDR3 totals 18 residues. The CDR3 region has the DNA TGTGCCAGCAGAGACCCCCTAGGGACAGATGCGACTAACTATGGCTACACCTTC. Amino acids: CASRDPLGTDATNYGYTF.

This chain joins TRBV2 and TRBJ2-7; D is perhaps TRBD1 (6 bases). The CDR3 has 14 residues. Germline CDR1 SNHLY, CDR2 FYNNEI. Trimming removed 6 bases at V and 3 bases at J, with 15 bases between. The DNA of the CDR3 is TGTGCCAGCAGAATAGACAGGATTCACTACGAGCAGTACTTC. It codes for CASRIDRIHYEQYF.

On this clone: The junction and the germline gene differ at one end; a read error may be behind it. The gene calls are TRBV6-1 and TRBJ1-3, with TRBD1 matching 7 bases. Germline CDR1 reads MNHNS; CDR2 reads SASEGT. This CDR3 is built from 13 residues. The DNA for the CDR3 is TGTGCCAGCAGTGAAGAGTTGAGGGGGCATCGAAATTTT. It encodes CASSEELRGHRNF.